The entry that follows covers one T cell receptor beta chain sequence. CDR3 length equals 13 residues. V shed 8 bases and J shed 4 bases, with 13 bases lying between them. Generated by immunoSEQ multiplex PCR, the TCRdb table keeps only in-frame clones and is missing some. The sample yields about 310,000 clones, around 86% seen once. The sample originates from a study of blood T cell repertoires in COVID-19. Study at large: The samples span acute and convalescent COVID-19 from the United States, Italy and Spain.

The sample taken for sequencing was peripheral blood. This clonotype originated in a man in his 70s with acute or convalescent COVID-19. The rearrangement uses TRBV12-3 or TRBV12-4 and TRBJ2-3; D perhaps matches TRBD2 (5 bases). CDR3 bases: TGTGCCAGCGGGCTCCAGGAGGCAGATACGCAGTATTTT. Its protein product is CASGLQEADTQYF.